The sample holds many counts of the clone carrying this T cell receptor beta chain. The antigen remains unidentified. This sample is part of a study of molecular identifiers for immune sequencing clone quantification. Study results and caveats: Whereas naive cells kept under 1% of molecules in clones above 20 RNA copies, such clones held over 98% in effectors.

A CD8+CD4-CCR7+CD45RA+ gate was used to sort naive CD8 T cells. V lost 3 bases and J lost 8, with 14 bases in between. The CDR3 contains 13 residues. The germline CDR1 and CDR2 sequences are GTSNPN and SVGIG (reference sequence). Preparation methods for the bulk TCR libraries were those previously described, with listed TCR primers. TCRdb called the PCR reads again in MiXCR, with one record for every CDR3 protein. The table lists about 40,000 distinct CDR3 sequences, under 25% of them singletons. The TCR was taken from a human donor in good health. Some libraries in this study had Jurkat cell RNA spiked in. The rearrangement uses TRBV30 and TRBJ1-5; possibly TRBD1 for D (5 bases). Sequencing was done on a sample of naive CD8+ T cells from blood, with Jurkat cell RNA spiked in. The subset was: FACS-sorted CD8+CD4-CCR7+CD45RA+ naive T cells. CDR3 DNA: TGTGCCTGGAGCCAAGACAGTGGGGAGCCCCAGCATTTT. This gives the protein CAWSQDSGEPQHF. The full variable domain, in which reference TRBV30 and TRBJ1-5 provide the parts outside the CDR3, is SQTIHQWPATLVQPVGSPLSLECTVEGTSNPNLYWYRQAAGRGLQLLFYSVGIGQISSEVPQNLSASRPQDRQFILSSKKLLLSDSGFYLCAWSQDSGEPQHFGDGTRLSIL.